This T cell receptor (beta chain) was sequenced during a study of cytomegalovirus exposure and HLA in healthy donors. 13 Jbeta primers and 60 Vbeta primers were used for the PCR. Some clones are missing from TCRdb's copy, which holds only in-frame ones; the method was immunoSEQ multiplex PCR. The data contain approximately 140,000 clones, roughly two thirds of them singletons. CDR3 length equals 13 residues. V shed 8 bases and J shed 1 base, with 13 bases lying between them. CDR1 GTSNPN and CDR2 SVGIG come from the germline V gene (reference sequence). The sample taken for sequencing was PBMCs. This chain uses TRBV30 with TRBJ2-3, with a tentative D call TRBD1 (6 bases). This clonotype was obtained from a human donor in good health. This CDR3 is CALGQSGTDTQYF. The DNA of the CDR3 is TGTGCCCTAGGACAGTCAGGCACAGATACGCAGTATTTT. The full variable domain, rest sourced from reference TRBV30 and TRBJ2-3, is SQTIHQWPATLVQPVGSPLSLECTVEGTSNPNLYWYRQAAGRGLQLLFYSVGIGQISSEVPQNLSASRPQDRQFILSSKKLLLSDSGFYLCALGQSGTDTQYFGPGTRLTVL.